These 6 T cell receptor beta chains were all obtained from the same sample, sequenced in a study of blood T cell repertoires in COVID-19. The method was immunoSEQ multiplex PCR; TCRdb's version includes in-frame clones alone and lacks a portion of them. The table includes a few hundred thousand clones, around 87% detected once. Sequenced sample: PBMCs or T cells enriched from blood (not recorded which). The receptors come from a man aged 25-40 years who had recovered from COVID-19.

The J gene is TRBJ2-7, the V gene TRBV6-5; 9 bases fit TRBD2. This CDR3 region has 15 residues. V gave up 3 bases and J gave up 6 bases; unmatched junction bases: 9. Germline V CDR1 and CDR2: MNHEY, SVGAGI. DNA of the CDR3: TGTGCCAGCAGTTATCGGGGCGGGGGGGCAGGCGAGCAGTACTTC. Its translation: CASSYRGGGAGEQYF.

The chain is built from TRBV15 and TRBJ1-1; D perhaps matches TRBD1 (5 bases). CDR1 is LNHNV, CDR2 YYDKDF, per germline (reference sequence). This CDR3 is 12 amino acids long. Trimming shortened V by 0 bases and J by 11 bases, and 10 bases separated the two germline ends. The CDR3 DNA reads TGTGCCACCAGCAGAGATCAAGACAGTGCTTTCTTT. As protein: CATSRDQDSAFF. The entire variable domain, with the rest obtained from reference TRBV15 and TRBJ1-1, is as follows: DAMVIQNPRYQVTQFGKPVTLSCSQTLNHNVMYWYQQKSSQAPKLLFHYYDKDFNNEADTPDNFQSRRPNTSFCFLDIRSPGLGDTAMYLCATSRDQDSAFFGQGTRLTVV.

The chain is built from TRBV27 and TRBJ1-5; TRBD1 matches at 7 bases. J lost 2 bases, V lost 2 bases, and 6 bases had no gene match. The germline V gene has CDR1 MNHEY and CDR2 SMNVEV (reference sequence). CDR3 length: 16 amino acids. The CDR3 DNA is TGTGCCAGCAGTTTAATAGGGGGCATTGGCAATCAGCCCCAGCATTTT. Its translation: CASSLIGGIGNQPQHF.

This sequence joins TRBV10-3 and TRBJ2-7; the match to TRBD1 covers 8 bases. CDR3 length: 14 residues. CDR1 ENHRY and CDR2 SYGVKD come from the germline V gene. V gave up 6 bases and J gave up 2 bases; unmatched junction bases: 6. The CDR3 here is CAISSAGGTYEQYF. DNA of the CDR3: TGTGCCATCAGCTCAGCAGGGGGCACCTACGAGCAGTACTTC.

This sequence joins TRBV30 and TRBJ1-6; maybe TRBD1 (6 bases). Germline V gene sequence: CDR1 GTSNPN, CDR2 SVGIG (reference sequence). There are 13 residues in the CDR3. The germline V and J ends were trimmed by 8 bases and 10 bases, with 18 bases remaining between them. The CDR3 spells CAENRDEKSPLHF. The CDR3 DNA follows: TGTGCCGAGAACAGGGACGAGAAATCACCCCTCCACTTT.

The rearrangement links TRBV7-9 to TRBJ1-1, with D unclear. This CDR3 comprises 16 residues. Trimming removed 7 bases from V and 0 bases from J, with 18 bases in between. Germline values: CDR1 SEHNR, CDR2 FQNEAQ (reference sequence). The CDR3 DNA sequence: TGTGCCAGCACGTATCCTTCGGCGGGGATGAACACTGAAGCTTTCTTT. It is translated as CASTYPSAGMNTEAFF. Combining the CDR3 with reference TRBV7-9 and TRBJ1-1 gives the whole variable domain DTGVSQNPRHKITKRGQNVTFRCDPISEHNRLYWYRQTLGQGPEFLTYFQNEAQLEKSRLLSDRFSAERPKGSFSTLEIQRTEQGDSAMYLCASTYPSAGMNTEAFFGQGTRLTVV.